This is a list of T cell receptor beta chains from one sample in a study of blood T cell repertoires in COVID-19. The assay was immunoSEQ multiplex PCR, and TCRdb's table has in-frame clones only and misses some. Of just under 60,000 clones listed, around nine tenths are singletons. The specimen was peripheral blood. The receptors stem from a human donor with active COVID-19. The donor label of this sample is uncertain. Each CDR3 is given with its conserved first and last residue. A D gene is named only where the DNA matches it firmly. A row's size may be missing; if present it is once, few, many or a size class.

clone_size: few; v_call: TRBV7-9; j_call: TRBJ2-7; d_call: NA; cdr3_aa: CASSLLGVYEQYF; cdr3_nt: TGTGCCAGCAGCTTACTGGGAGTCTACGAGCAGTACTTC
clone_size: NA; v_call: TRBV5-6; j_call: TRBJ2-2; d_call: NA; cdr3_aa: CASSLARGTGELFF; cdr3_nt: TGTGCCAGCAGCTTGGCGCGTGGCACCGGGGAGCTGTTTTTT
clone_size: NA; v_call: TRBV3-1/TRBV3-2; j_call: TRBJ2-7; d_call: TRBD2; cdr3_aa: CASSHGLATGEQYF; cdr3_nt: TGTGCCAGCAGCCATGGACTAGCGACGGGCGAGCAGTACTTC
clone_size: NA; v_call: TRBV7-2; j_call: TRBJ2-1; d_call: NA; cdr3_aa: CASSLVSGSSYNEQFF; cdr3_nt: TGTGCCAGCAGCTTAGTTAGCGGAAGCTCCTACAATGAGCAGTTCTTC
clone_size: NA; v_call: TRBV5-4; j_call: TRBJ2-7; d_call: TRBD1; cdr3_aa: CASSHQVLSGGEQYF; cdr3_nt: TGTGCCAGCAGTCATCAAGTACTATCAGGGGGCGAGCAGTACTTC
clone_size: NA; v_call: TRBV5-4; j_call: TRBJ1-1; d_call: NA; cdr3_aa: CASSNRDSTQAFF; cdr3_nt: TGTGCCAGCAGTAACCGGGACTCTACGCAAGCTTTCTTT
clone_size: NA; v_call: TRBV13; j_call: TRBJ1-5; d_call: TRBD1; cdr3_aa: CASSLGGTDHQPQHF; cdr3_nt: TGTGCCAGCAGCCTTGGGGGGACAGACCATCAGCCCCAGCATTTT
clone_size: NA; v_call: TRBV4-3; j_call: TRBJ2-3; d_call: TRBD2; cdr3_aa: CASSHLPSGRGTDTQYF; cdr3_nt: TGCGCCAGCAGCCATCTCCCAAGCGGGAGGGGCACAGATACGCAGTATTTT
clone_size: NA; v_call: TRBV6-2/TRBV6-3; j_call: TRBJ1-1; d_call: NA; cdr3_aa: CASSYEGGEAFF; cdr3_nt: TGTGCCAGCAGTTACGAGGGCGGTGAAGCTTTCTTT
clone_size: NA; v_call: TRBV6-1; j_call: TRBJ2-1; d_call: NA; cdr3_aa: CASSEVHRYNEQFF; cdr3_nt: TGTGCCAGCAGTGAAGTACACAGGTACAATGAGCAGTTCTTC
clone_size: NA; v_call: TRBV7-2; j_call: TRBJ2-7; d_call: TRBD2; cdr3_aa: CASSLGTSASYEQYF; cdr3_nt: TGTGCCAGCAGCTTAGGGACTAGCGCCTCCTACGAGCAGTACTTC
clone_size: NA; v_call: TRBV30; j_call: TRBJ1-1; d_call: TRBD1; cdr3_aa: CAWRPSDRGESTEAFF; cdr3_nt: TGTGCCTGGAGGCCCTCGGACAGGGGAGAGAGCACTGAAGCTTTCTTT
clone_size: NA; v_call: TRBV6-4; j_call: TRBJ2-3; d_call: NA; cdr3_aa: CALVKRWLGTDTQYF; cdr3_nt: TGTGCCCTAGTAAAAAGATGGCTGGGCACAGATACGCAGTATTTT
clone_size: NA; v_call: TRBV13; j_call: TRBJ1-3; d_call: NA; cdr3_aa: CASSLWASGNTIYF; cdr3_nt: TGTGCCAGCAGCTTATGGGCCTCTGGAAACACCATATATTTT
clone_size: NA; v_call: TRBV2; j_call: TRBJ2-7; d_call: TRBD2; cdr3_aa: CASSEEVAGGYEQYF; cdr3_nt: TGTGCCAGCAGTGAAGAGGTAGCGGGCGGCTACGAGCAGTACTTC
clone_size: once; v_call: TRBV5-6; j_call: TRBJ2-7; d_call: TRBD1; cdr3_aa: CASSFRAGTGVTSEQYF; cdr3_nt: TGTGCCAGCAGCTTCAGAGCCGGGACAGGGGTCACGAGTGAGCAGTACTTC
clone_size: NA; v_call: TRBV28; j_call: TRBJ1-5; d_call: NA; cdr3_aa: CASSFAGSNQPQHF; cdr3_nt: TGTGCCAGCAGTTTTGCGGGTAGCAATCAGCCCCAGCATTTT
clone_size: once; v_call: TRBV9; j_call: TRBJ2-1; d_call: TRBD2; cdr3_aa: CASSVQGGPYNEQFF; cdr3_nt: TGTGCCAGCAGCGTCCAGGGAGGGCCTTACAATGAGCAGTTCTTC
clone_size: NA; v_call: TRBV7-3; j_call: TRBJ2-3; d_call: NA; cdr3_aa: CASSRGWGGDTQYF; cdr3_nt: TGTGCCAGCAGCCGGGGCTGGGGGGGCGATACGCAGTATTTT
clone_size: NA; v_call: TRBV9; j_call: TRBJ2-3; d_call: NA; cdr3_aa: CASSVASTRPDTQYF; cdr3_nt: TGTGCCAGCAGCGTCGCGTCGACTAGACCAGATACGCAGTATTTT
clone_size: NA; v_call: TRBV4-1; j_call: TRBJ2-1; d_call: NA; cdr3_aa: CASSQDIGGVYNEQFF; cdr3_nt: TGCGCCAGCAGCCAAGATATAGGCGGGGTGTACAATGAGCAGTTCTTC
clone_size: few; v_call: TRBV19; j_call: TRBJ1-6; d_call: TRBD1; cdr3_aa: CASSTRDRGNSPLHF; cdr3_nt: TGTGCCAGTAGTACCCGGGACAGGGGGAATTCACCCCTCCACTTT
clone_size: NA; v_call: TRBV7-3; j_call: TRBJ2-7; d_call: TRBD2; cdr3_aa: CASSLGLAGDREQYF; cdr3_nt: TGTGCCAGCAGCTTGGGGCTAGCGGGGGACCGCGAGCAGTACTTC
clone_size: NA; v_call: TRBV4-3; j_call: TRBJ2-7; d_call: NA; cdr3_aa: CASSQGASLRYEQYF; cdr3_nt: TGCGCCAGCAGCCAAGGGGCTAGCCTAAGGTACGAGCAGTACTTC
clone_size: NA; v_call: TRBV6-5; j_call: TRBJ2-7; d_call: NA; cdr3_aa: CASSRDYEQYF; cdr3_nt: TGTGCCAGCAGTCGGGACTACGAGCAGTACTTC
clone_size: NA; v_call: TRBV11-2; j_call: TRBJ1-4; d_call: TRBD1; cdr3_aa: CASSLVPGTGGEKLFF; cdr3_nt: TGTGCCAGCAGCTTGGTCCCCGGGACAGGGGGGGAAAAACTGTTTTTT
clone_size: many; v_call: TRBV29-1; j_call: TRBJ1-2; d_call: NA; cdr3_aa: CSVEESDTLNGYTF; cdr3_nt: TGCAGCGTTGAAGAATCTGACACCTTGAACGGCTACACCTTC
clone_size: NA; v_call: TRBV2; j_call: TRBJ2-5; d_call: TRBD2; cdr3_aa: CASGASGGRAGQYF; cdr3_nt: TGTGCCAGCGGCGCCAGCGGGGGGCGAGCAGGCCAGTACTTC
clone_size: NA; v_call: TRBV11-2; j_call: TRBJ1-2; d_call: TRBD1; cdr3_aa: CASSPAGTGTYGYTF; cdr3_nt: TGTGCCAGCAGCCCGGCCGGGACAGGGACCTATGGCTACACCTTC
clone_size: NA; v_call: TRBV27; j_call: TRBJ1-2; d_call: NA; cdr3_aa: CASSLQWGRNPYYGYTF; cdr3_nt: TGTGCCAGCAGTCTCCAGTGGGGGCGCAACCCCTACTATGGCTACACCTTC
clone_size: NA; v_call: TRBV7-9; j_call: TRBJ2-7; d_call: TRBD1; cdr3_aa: CASGQGSHEQYF; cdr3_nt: TGTGCCAGTGGACAGGGAAGTCACGAGCAGTACTTC
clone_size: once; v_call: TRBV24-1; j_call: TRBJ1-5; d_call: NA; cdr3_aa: CATSDGSYSNQPQHF; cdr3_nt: TGTGCCACCAGTGATGGCTCATATAGCAATCAGCCCCAGCATTTT
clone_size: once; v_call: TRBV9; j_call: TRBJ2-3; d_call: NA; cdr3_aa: CASSVSPIGTDTQYF; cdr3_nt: TGTGCCAGCAGCGTATCACCAATAGGCACAGATACGCAGTATTTT
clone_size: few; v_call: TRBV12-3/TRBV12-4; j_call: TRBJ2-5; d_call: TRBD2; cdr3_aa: CASSFSGKETQYF; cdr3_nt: TGTGCCAGCAGTTTTAGCGGGAAGGAGACCCAGTACTTC
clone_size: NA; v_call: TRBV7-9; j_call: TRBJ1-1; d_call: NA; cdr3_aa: CASSGGGLNTEAFF; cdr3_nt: TGTGCCAGCAGCGGAGGAGGGTTGAACACTGAAGCTTTCTTT
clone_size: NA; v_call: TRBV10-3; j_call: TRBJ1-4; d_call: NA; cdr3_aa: CATRQNEKLFF; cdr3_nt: TGTGCCACCCGACAGAATGAAAAACTGTTTTTT
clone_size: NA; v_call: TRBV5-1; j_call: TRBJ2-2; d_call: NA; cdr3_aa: CASSLGILRVRINTGELFF; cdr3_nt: TGCGCCAGCAGCTTGGGAATACTAAGAGTCAGAATTAACACCGGGGAGCTGTTTTTT
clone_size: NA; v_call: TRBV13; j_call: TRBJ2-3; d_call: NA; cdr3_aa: CASSGQSGTDTQYF; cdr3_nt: TGTGCCAGCAGTGGACAAAGCGGCACAGATACGCAGTATTTT
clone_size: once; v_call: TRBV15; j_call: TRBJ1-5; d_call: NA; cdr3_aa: CATSRDGSRRKPQHF; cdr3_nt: TGTGCCACCAGCAGAGATGGCAGTCGGCGGAAGCCCCAGCATTTT
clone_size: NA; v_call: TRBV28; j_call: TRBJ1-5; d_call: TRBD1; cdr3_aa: CASSSWTGGNSNQPQHF; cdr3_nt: TGTGCCAGCAGTTCCTGGACAGGAGGAAATAGCAATCAGCCCCAGCATTTT
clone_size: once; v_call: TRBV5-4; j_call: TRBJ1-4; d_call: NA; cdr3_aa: CASSLWGANEKLFF; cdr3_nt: TGTGCCAGCAGCTTGTGGGGAGCTAATGAAAAACTGTTTTTT